A single sample is the source of the 14 T cell receptor beta chains below, sequenced in a study of blood T cell repertoires in COVID-19. Data came from immunoSEQ multiplex PCR; TCRdb stores just in-frame clones and leaves some out. Of 200,000 or so clones in the sample, over 80% were seen once. Sequencing was performed on peripheral blood. The receptor set was obtained from a human donor in a cohort sampled during active COVID-19.

The J gene is TRBJ1-3, the V gene TRBV28; D not certain. This CDR3 region has 14 residues. V was shortened by 6 bases and J by 0 bases, with 9 bases between the two germline ends. Germline V gives CDR1 MDHEN, CDR2 SYDVKM. DNA of the CDR3: TGTGCCAGCAGACCTCAACTCTCTGGAAACACCATATATTTT. Its protein is CASRPQLSGNTIYF.

The V call is TRBV13, the J call TRBJ2-3; TRBD2 agrees at 7 bases. Germline V gene sequence: CDR1 PRHDT, CDR2 FYEKMQ (reference sequence). This CDR3 is 16 amino acids long. The V and J ends lost 0 bases and 7 bases, in that order; junction bases with no gene match: 10. CDR3 sequence: CASSLGLWGRENTQYF. DNA of the CDR3: TGTGCCAGCAGCTTAGGCCTGTGGGGGAGGGAAAATACGCAGTATTTT.

V is TRBV30 and J is TRBJ2-7; 12 positions match TRBD1. Trimming removed 5 bases from V and 4 bases from J; junction bases left unmatched: 9. Germline V lookup: CDR1 GTSNPN, CDR2 SVGIG (reference sequence). The CDR3 extends over 15 amino acids. Written as DNA, the CDR3 is TGTGCCTGGGGGGCCCCGGGACAGGGGGCTTACGAGCAGTACTTC. Its translation: CAWGAPGQGAYEQYF.

The chain has TRBV10-2 and TRBJ2-7, with 11 bases identical to TRBD2. Trimming took 7 bases from V and 3 from J; bases not matched to a gene: 8. The CDR3 contains 15 residues. The germline gives CDR1 WSHSY, CDR2 SAAADI. The CDR3: CASTLAGGPGYEQYF. CDR3 nucleotide sequence: TGCGCCAGCACCTTAGCGGGAGGGCCTGGCTACGAGCAGTACTTC.

J is TRBJ2-7 and V is TRBV19; possible D gene TRBD1, 6 bases. V lost 1 base, J lost 0 bases, and 13 bases lay in between. The CDR3 contains 16 residues. CDR1 LNHDA and CDR2 SQIVND come from the germline V gene (reference sequence). In nucleotides, the CDR3 is TGTGCCAGTAGTATAGGGGGGCAGGGGACCTCCTACGAGCAGTACTTC. It specifies CASSIGGQGTSYEQYF.

J is TRBJ2-7 and V is TRBV9; no reliable D call. The germline gives CDR1 SGDLS, CDR2 YYNGEE. CDR3 size: 13 residues. With 0 bases removed from V and 6 bases from J, the gap between germline ends came to 10 bases. The chain's CDR3 is CASSVGGFGEQYF. Here the CDR3 DNA reads TGTGCCAGCAGCGTAGGAGGCTTTGGCGAGCAGTACTTC.

V and J are TRBV7-2 and TRBJ2-5, with D unresolved. Germline CDR1 SGHTA, CDR2 FQGNSA. Trimming cost V 4 bases and J 3 bases, with 9 bases left between them. CDR3 length equals 13 residues. DNA for the CDR3: TGTGCCAGCAGCTACGGAGCTGAAGAGACCCAGTACTTC. Translating it yields CASSYGAEETQYF.

The chain recombines TRBV5-6 with TRBJ1-1, with 7 bases that match TRBD1. From germline, CDR1 is SGHDT and CDR2 YYEEEE. The CDR3 extends over 15 amino acids. The V and J ends lost 0 bases and 10 bases, in that order; junction bases with no gene match: 12. Written as DNA, the CDR3 is TGTGCCAGCAGCTTGGCGAGACAGGGTCTAGAAGTAGCTTTCTTT. It yields the protein CASSLARQGLEVAFF.

The chain carries TRBV7-3 and TRBJ1-1; a weak D match, TRBD1 (6 bases). The CDR3 spans 15 residues. The V gene's germline CDR1 is SGHTA and CDR2 FQGTGA. Trimming took 5 bases from V and 6 from J, leaving 19 bases between them. The CDR3 DNA is TGTGCCAGCAGCCCGAACACAGGGTTCGTCTCTGAAGCTTTCTTT. Translation: CASSPNTGFVSEAFF.

The CDR3 DNA follows: TGTGCCAGCAGCTTAAGCTTTGGGGGGACCGGGGAGCTGTTTTTT. Amino acid sequence: CASSLSFGGTGELFF. The chain has TRBV11-3 and TRBJ2-2, with D possibly being TRBD2 (6 bases). The CDR3 runs to 15 residues. Between the trimmed V and J ends, which lost 2 bases and 5 bases, there was a span of 12 bases. Germline V lookup: CDR1 SGHNT, CDR2 YENEEA.

The V gene is TRBV19, the J gene TRBJ2-2, with unresolved D. V gave up 0 bases and J gave up 7 bases, with 15 bases separating them. The CDR3 runs to 16 residues. The V gene's germline CDR1 is LNHDA and CDR2 SQIVND (reference sequence). CDR3 residues: CASSIERQEVGGELFF. The CDR3 coding sequence is TGTGCCAGTAGTATAGAAAGGCAGGAAGTTGGCGGGGAGCTGTTTTTT.

The chain combines TRBV28 with TRBJ2-1; a possible D gene is TRBD2 (6 bases). The V end lost 3 bases, the J end lost 10 bases, and 13 bases lay between the germline ends. This CDR3 is 13 amino acids long. Germline CDR1 is MDHEN and CDR2 is SYDVKM. The chain's CDR3 is CASSLALRGEQFF. The CDR3 DNA sequence: TGTGCCAGCAGTTTGGCCCTCCGGGGGGAGCAGTTCTTC.

This clone was observed once. V and J are TRBV3-1 (or the pseudogene TRBV3-2) and TRBJ1-4, with D hard to call. Between the trimmed V and J ends, which lost 4 bases and 11 bases, there was a span of 14 bases. Germline loops: CDR1 LGHDT, CDR2 YNNKEL (reference sequence). The CDR3 extends over 13 amino acids. This CDR3 reads CASSPFQAGKLFF. The CDR3 coding sequence is TGTGCCAGCAGCCCCTTTCAAGCGGGGAAACTGTTTTTT.

The V gene is TRBV30, the J gene TRBJ1-1; 7 nucleotides match TRBD1. After removal of 4 bases from V and 4 bases from J, the junction contained 6 bases not matched to a gene. CDR1 and CDR2 (germline): GTSNPN, SVGIG (reference sequence). The CDR3 is made up of 13 amino acids. CDR3 sequence: CAWNYRGATEAFF. The CDR3 nucleotides read TGTGCCTGGAACTACAGGGGAGCCACTGAAGCTTTCTTT. Drawing the rest from reference TRBV30 and TRBJ1-1, the complete variable domain is SQTIHQWPATLVQPVGSPLSLECTVEGTSNPNLYWYRQAAGRGLQLLFYSVGIGQISSEVPQNLSASRPQDRQFILSSKKLLLSDSGFYLCAWNYRGATEAFFGQGTRLTVV.